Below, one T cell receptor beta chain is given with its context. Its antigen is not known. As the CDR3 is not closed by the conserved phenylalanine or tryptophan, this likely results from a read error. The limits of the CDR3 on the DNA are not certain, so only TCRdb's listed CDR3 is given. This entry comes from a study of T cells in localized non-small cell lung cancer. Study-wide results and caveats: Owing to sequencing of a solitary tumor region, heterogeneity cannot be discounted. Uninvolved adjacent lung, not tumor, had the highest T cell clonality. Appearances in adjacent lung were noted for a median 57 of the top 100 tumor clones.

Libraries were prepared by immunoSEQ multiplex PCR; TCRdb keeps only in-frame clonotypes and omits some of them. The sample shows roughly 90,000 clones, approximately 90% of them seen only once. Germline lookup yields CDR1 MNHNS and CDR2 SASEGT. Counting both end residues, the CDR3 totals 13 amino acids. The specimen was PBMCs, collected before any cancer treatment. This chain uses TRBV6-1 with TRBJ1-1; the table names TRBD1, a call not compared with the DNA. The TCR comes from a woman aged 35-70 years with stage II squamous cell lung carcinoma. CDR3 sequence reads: CASSEQKVRQGSL.